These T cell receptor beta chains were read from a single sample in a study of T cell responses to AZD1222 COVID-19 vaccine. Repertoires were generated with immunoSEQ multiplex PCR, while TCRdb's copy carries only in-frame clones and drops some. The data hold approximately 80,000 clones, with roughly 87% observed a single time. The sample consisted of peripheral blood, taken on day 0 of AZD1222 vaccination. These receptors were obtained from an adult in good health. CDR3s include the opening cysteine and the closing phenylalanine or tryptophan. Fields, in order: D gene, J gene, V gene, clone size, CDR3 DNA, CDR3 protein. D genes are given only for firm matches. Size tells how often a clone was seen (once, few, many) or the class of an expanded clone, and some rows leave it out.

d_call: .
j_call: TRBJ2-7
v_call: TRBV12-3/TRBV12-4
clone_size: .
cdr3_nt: TGTGCCAGCAGTCCAGGGTTCCACGAGCAGTACTTC
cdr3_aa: CASSPGFHEQYF

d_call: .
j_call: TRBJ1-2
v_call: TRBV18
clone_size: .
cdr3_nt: TGTGCCAGCTCACCACAGGGGGTCGGTTTGGTAGGCTATGGCTACACCTTC
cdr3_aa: CASSPQGVGLVGYGYTF

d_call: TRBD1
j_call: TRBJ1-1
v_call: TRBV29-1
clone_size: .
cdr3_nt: TGCAGCGCCTCGACAGGGCCCTTGGGCACTGAAGCTTTCTTT
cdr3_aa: CSASTGPLGTEAFF

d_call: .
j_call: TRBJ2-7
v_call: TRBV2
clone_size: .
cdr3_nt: TGTGCCAGCAGCGTGGGACGGAGCTCCTACGAGCAGTACTTC
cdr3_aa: CASSVGRSSYEQYF

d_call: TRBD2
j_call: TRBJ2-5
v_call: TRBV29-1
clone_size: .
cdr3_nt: TGCAGCACGGGACTAGCGGGATTGGAGACCCAGTACTTC
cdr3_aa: CSTGLAGLETQYF

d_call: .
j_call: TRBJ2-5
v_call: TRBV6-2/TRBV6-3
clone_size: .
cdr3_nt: TGTGCCAGCAGTTCCCCATACCAGCAAGAGACCCAGTACTTC
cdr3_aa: CASSSPYQQETQYF

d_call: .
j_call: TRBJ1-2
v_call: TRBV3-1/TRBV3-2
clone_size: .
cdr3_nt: TGTGCCAGCGTCGTCTATGGCTACACCTTC
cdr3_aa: CASVVYGYTF

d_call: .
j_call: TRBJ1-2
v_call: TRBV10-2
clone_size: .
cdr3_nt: TGCGCCTCCGGAGGGACCGTCTCAGATGGCTACACCTTC
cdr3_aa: CASGGTVSDGYTF

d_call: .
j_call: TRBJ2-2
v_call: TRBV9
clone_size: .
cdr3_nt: TGTGCCAGCAGCGTCGCAGGGGCCTACACCGGGGAGCTGTTTTTT
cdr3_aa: CASSVAGAYTGELFF

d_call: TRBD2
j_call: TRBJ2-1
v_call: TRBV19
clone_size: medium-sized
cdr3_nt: TGTGCCAGTAGTAAGACTAGCGGGAGCTACAATGAGCAGTTCTTC
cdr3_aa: CASSKTSGSYNEQFF

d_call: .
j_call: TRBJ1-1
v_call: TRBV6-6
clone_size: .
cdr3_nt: TGTGCCAGCAGAAATGGGGGGGGCACTGAAGCTTTCTTT
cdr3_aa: CASRNGGGTEAFF

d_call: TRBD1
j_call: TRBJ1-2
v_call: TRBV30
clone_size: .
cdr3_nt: TGTGCCTGGAGTCCAACAGGGGGCCTTGGCTACACCTTC
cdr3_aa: CAWSPTGGLGYTF

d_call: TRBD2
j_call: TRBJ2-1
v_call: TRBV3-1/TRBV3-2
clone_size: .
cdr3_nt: TGTGCCAGCAGCCAAGATCCCTCTAGCGGGAGGGGAGCAAATGAGCAGTTCTTC
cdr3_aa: CASSQDPSSGRGANEQFF

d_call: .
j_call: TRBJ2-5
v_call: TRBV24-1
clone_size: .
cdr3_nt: TGTGCCACCAGTGGTACCCAGGGCGGTGGGGAGACCCAGTACTTC
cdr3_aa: CATSGTQGGGETQYF

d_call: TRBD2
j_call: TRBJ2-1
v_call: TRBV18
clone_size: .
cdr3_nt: TGTGCCAGCTCATCCTGGACTAGCGGGGCTTACAATGAGCAGTTCTTC
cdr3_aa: CASSSWTSGAYNEQFF

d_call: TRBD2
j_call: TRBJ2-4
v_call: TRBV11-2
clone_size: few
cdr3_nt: TGTGCCAGCAGCTTGTCACTAGCGGAAAACATTCAGTACTTC
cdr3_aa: CASSLSLAENIQYF

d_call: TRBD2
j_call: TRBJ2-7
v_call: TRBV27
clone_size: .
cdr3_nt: TGTGCCAGCCTCCAACCCGGGGCAGGGACTAACGAGCAGTACTTC
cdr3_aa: CASLQPGAGTNEQYF

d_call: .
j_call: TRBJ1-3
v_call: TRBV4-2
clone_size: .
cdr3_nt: TGTGCCAGCAGCCCTACCGCACAGGCTGACTCTGGAAACACCATATATTTT
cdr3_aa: CASSPTAQADSGNTIYF

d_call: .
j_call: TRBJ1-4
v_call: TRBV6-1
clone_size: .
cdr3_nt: TGTGCCAGCAGTGAACAGGGAAGGGGACTGTTTTTT
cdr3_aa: CASSEQGRGLFF

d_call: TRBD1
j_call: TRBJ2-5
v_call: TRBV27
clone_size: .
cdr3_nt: TGTGCCAGCAGTTCCTGGGACAGCCAAGAGACCCAGTACTTC
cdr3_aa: CASSSWDSQETQYF

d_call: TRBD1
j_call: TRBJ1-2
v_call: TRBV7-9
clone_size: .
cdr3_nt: TGTGCCAGCAGGACGAACAGGGGGCGAATAACTAACTATGGCTACACCTTC
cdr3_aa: CASRTNRGRITNYGYTF

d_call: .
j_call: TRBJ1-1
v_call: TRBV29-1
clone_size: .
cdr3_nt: TGCAGCGCCAAGACAGGCACGGACACTGAAGCTTTCTTT
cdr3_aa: CSAKTGTDTEAFF

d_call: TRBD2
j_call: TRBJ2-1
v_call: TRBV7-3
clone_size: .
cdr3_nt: TGTGCCAGCAGTCCGGGGGGAGGCTACAATGAGCAGTTCTTC
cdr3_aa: CASSPGGGYNEQFF

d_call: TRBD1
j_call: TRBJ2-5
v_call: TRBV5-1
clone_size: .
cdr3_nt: TGCGCCAGCAGCTTGCTCGGGACAGCCACTGGCGGGGAGACCCAGTACTTC
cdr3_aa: CASSLLGTATGGETQYF

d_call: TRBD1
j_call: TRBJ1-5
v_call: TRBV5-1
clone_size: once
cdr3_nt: TGCGCCAGCAGCTTTTCAGGGGGCGATCAGCCCCAGCATTTT
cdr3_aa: CASSFSGGDQPQHF

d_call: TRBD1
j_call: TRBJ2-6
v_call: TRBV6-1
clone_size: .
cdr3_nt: TGTGCCAGCAGTGATCCAGGGGGCCGTGGGGCCAACGTCCTGACTTTC
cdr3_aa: CASSDPGGRGANVLTF

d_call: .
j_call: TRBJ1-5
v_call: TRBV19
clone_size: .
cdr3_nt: TGTGCCAGTAGTATAGAAGAGGTATCGCCCCAGCATTTT
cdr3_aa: CASSIEEVSPQHF

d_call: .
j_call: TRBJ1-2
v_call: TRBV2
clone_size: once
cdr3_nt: TGTGCCAGCGGTAACACTGAGGACACCTTC
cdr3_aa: CASGNTEDTF

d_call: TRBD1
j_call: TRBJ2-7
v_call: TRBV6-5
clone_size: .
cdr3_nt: TGTGCCAGCCAGGGGGCCTCCTACGAGCAGTACTTC
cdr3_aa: CASQGASYEQYF

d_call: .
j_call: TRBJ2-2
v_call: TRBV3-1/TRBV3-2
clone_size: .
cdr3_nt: TGTGCCAGCAGCCAAGGCCCCTTGGGCACCGGGGAGCTGTTTTTT
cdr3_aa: CASSQGPLGTGELFF

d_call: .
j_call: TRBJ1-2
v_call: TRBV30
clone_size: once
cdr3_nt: TGTGCCTGGAGCAGGGGATATGGCTACACCTTC
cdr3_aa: CAWSRGYGYTF

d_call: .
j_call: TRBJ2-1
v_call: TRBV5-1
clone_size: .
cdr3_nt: TGCGCCAGCAGCTTGGCCGGGCGGGCCTCCTACAATGAGCAGTTCTTC
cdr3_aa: CASSLAGRASYNEQFF

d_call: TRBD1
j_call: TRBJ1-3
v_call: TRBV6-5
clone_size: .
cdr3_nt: TGTGCCAGCACCGGGACAGGAGGAAACACCATATATTTT
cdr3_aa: CASTGTGGNTIYF

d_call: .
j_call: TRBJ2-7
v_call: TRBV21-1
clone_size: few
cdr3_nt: TGTGCCAGCAGACCGGGACGGGAGTCCTACGAGCAGTACTTC
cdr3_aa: CASRPGRESYEQYF

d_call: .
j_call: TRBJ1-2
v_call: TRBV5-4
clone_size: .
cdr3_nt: TGTGCCAGCAGCTTGGTGGGGGCTGGTGGCTATGGCTACACCTTC
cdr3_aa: CASSLVGAGGYGYTF

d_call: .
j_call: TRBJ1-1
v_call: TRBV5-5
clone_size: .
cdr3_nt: TGTGCCAGCAGGCCAGGGGCGGCCACTGAAGCTTTCTTT
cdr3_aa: CASRPGAATEAFF

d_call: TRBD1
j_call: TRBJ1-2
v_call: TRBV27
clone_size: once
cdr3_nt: TGTGCCAGCGTTGGGGCAGGGGGGAACTATGGCTACACCTTC
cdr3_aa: CASVGAGGNYGYTF

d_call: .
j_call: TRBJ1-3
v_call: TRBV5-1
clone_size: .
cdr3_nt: TGCGCCAGCTCCCCCTCTGGAAACACCATATATTTT
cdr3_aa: CASSPSGNTIYF

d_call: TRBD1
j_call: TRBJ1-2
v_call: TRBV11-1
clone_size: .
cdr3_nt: TGTGCCAGCAGCCCGGACAGGGGAGGCTACACCTTC
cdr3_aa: CASSPDRGGYTF

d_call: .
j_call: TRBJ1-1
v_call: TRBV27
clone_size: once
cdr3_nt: TGTGCCAGCAGTTTATCGTTAGGGAGATTCTATGAAGCTTTCTTT
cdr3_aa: CASSLSLGRFYEAFF

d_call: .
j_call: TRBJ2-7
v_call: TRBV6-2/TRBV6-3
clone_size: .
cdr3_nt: TGTGCCAGCAGTTACGCGGGAACACCCTACGAGCAGTACTTC
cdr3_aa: CASSYAGTPYEQYF

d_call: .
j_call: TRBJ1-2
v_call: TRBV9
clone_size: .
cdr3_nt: TGTGCCAGCAGCGTAGGGCGGGATGGCTACACCTTC
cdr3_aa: CASSVGRDGYTF

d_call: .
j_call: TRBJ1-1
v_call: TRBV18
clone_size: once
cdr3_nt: TGTGCCAGCTCAGGCACTGAAGCTTTCTTT
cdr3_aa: CASSGTEAFF

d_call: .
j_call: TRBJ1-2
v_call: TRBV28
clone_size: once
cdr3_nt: TGTGCCAGCAGTTTCCCGGGGGACCCTGGCTATGGCTACACCTTC
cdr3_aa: CASSFPGDPGYGYTF

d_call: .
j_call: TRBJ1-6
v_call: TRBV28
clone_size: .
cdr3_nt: TGTGCCAGCAGGGATCATTATGATAATTCACCCCTCCACTTT
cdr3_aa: CASRDHYDNSPLHF

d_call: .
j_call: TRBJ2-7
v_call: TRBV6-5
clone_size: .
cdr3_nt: TGTGCCAGCAGCCGAGAGGGGCAGGCCTCCTACGAGCAGTACTTC
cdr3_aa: CASSREGQASYEQYF

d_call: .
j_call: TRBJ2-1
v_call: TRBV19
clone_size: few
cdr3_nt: TGTGCCAGTAGTATAGCGGACTACCCATGGCAGTTCTTC
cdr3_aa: CASSIADYPWQFF

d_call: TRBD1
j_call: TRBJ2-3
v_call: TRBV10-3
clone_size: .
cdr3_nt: TGTGCCATCAGGGGGACAGGGCCCACAGATACGCAGTATTTT
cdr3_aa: CAIRGTGPTDTQYF

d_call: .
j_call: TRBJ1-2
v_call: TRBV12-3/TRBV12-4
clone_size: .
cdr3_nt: TGTGCCAGCACGACTAACTATGGCTACACCTTC
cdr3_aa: CASTTNYGYTF

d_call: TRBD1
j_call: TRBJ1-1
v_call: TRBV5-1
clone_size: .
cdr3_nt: TGCGCCAGCAGCTTAACCGGACAGGGGATGAGTGAAGCTTTCTTT
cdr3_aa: CASSLTGQGMSEAFF

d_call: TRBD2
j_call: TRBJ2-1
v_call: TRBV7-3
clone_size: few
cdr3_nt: TGTGCCAGCAGCTTAAGCGGGAGCCTTAATGAGCAGTTCTTC
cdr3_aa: CASSLSGSLNEQFF

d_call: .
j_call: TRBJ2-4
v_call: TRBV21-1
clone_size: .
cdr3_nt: TGTGCCAGCAGCAAAGCGGGTAACCTAGCCAAAAACATTCAGTACTTC
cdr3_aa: CASSKAGNLAKNIQYF

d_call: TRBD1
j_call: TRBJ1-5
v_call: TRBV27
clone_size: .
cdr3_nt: TGTGCCAGCAGTCCAGGGGGACAGGGCGGGCAGCCCCAGCATTTT
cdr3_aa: CASSPGGQGGQPQHF